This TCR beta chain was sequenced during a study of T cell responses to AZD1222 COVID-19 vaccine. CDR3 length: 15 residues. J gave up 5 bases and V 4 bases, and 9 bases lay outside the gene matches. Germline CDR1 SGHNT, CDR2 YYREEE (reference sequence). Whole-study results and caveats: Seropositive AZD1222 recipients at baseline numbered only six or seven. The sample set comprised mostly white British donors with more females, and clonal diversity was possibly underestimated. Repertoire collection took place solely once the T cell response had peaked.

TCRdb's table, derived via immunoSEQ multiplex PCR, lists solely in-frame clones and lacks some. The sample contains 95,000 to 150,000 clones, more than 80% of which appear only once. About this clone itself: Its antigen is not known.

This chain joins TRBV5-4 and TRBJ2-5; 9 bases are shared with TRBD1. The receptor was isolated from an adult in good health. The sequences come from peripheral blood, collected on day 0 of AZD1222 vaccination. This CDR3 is CASSPRTGGSETQYF. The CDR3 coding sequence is TGTGCCAGCAGCCCTAGAACAGGGGGCTCGGAGACCCAGTACTTC.